This TCR beta chain was sequenced for a study of a mutant IDH1 vaccine in newly diagnosed glioma. Across the study: Either 4-6 weeks after radiotherapy alone or alongside temozolomide, vaccination was begun. It was radiotherapy, temozolomide, or both that patients received previously, with most receiving both. In the visit schedule, V12 fell in week 35, while V13 fell in week 47.

A word on this clone: Its antigen is unknown.

Only in-frame clones appear in the TCRdb table, and some are missing; sequencing was by immunoSEQ multiplex PCR. The sample has about 50,000 clones; around 85% are singletons. The CDR3 is 16 residues long. V was shortened by 1 base and J by 2 bases, with 11 bases between the two germline ends. Germline CDR1 reads MGHRA; CDR2 reads YSYEKL. Documented time point: week 47, end of study. A single vaccine dose contained 300 ug of mutant IDH1 20-mer peptide, and topical imiquimod was used with it. In every donor, the tumor was a new WHO grade 3 or 4 IDH1-mutant, ATRX-lost astrocytoma. The source material was PBMCs, sampled from a glioma patient whose treatment included an IDH1 peptide vaccine. The rearrangement links TRBV4-1 to TRBJ2-2; D not resolved. This TCR was sampled from a woman between 25 and 40 years old with glioma. Some clones in this sample may be carry-over from other donors' samples. The CDR3 spells CASSQVSRLNTGELFF. CDR3 nucleotide sequence: TGCGCCAGCAGCCAAGTATCTAGATTAAACACCGGGGAGCTGTTTTTT.